The clone carrying this TCR beta chain came up a few times. Its cognate antigen is unknown. This sample is part of a study of blood T cells in healthy people across ages. Through a sample-barcoded 5' primer and a J-beta primer mix, a second PCR was run for 7 to 11 cycles. Each of the cDNA molecules was tagged by a template-switch adaptor with 12 random nucleotides. TCRdb fed the 5' RACE reads into MiXCR, producing one record per CDR3 protein. The sample contains about 1.7 million distinct CDR3 sequences, roughly 27% of which appear only once. Study-level findings and limits: Older individuals had lower TCR beta diversity per million T cells (the decline was roughly linear). PBMCs that were unsorted prevented a conclusive naive versus antigen-experienced comparison. Researchers report that TCR beta diversity correlated strongly with naive T cell percentage.

Unmatched junction bases numbered 5, after V lost 0 bases and J lost 2 bases. Germline values: CDR1 SGHRS, CDR2 YFSETQ. This CDR3 spans 16 amino acids. The sequence came from a woman aged 25 to 39 in good health. Sequenced: blood. This chain connects TRBV5-1 to TRBJ2-3, with 8 bases matching TRBD2. The CDR3 is CASSLGSSGITDTQYF. In nucleotides, the CDR3 is TGCGCCAGCAGCTTGGGAAGTAGCGGGATCACAGATACGCAGTATTTT.